A single sample gave rise to the 27 T cell receptor beta chains below, sequenced in a study of T-cell memory formation after mild COVID-19. From the 5' RACE reads, TCRdb called clonotypes with MiXCR, one entry per CDR3 protein. The table has 250,000 to 300,000 distinct CDR3 sequences, 15% to 20% seen once. Sequencing input: PBMCs or a T cell subset sorted from them (not recorded which). These receptors were taken from a man between 18 and 29 years old who had mild COVID-19 (a few samples of this study predate the infection). Cell type and time point are not known.

The J gene is TRBJ1-2, the V gene TRBV29-1; 7 bases align to TRBD1. Germline trimming cut 4 bases from V and 2 bases from J; bases unmatched to any gene: 4. This CDR3 comprises 13 residues. Germline V gives CDR1 SQVTM, CDR2 ANQGSEA. The CDR3 coding sequence is TGCAGCGTTGCAAACAGGGGAAACTATGGCTACACCTTC. Protein product: CSVANRGNYGYTF.

This chain joins TRBV5-5 and TRBJ1-1; D gene ambiguous. The CDR3 extends over 13 amino acids. CDR1 and CDR2 from the germline V gene are SGHKS and YYEKEE (reference sequence). Deletions cut 6 bases from V and 1 base from J, with 10 bases between. The CDR3 sequence: CASTRRENTEAFF. CDR3 sequence (DNA): TGTGCCAGCACCCGAAGAGAGAACACTGAAGCTTTCTTT.

This chain links TRBV19 with TRBJ2-3; 8 nucleotides line up with TRBD2. The length of the CDR3 is 16 residues. V shed 5 bases, J shed 0 bases, and the junction held 7 bases outside the gene matches. Germline V gene data show CDR1 as LNHDA and CDR2 as SQIVND (reference sequence). CDR3 amino acids: CASSAFGGASTDTQYF. CDR3 bases: TGTGCCAGTAGTGCGTTCGGGGGGGCCAGCACAGATACGCAGTATTTT.

This clonotype was picked up a small number of times. The chain uses TRBV7-2 and TRBJ2-1, with D hard to call. The germline V and J ends were trimmed by 4 bases and 0 bases, with 22 bases remaining between them. This CDR3 has 19 amino acids. The germline gives CDR1 SGHTA, CDR2 FQGNSA. The CDR3 spells CASSYPRQPLIPSYNEQFF. The CDR3 nucleotides are TGTGCCAGCAGCTACCCCCGGCAACCTCTAATCCCCTCCTACAATGAGCAGTTCTTC.

This clonotype was found a few times. This chain links TRBV18 with TRBJ1-1; 7 bases line up with TRBD1. CDR1 KGHSH and CDR2 LQKENI come from the germline V gene. V shed 1 base and J 4 bases; nucleotides not matched to a gene: 12. This CDR3 comprises 17 residues. CDR3 residues: CASSPRIEQGSSTEAFF. The CDR3 DNA reads TGTGCCAGCTCACCACGAATAGAACAGGGGTCAAGCACTGAAGCTTTCTTT.

V is TRBV27 and J is TRBJ2-3, with 7 positions matching TRBD1. The length of the CDR3 is 15 residues. Germline V gene lookup returns CDR1 MNHEY and CDR2 SMNVEV (reference sequence). The V segment lost 11 bases and the J segment 2 bases; nucleotides outside the gene matches: 13. The CDR3 is CAQTDRAPNTDTQYF. The DNA for the CDR3 is TGTGCCCAGACAGACAGGGCCCCGAACACAGATACGCAGTATTTT.

Many counts were recorded for this clonotype. The genes are TRBV7-6 and TRBJ2-5; 7 bases map to TRBD1. CDR1 and CDR2 (germline): SGHVS, FNYEAQ. Trimming at V came to 4 bases and at J to 5 bases, leaving 13 bases not matched to a gene. CDR3 length: 16 residues. The CDR3 coding sequence is TGTGCCAGCAGCTCAGGGTTGACAGGGAGTAGGGAGACCCAGTACTTC. Its protein is CASSSGLTGSRETQYF. Full variable domain (remainder filled in from reference TRBV7-6 and TRBJ2-5): GAGVSQSPRYKVTKRGQDVALRCDPISGHVSLYWYRQALGQGPEFLTYFNYEAQQDKSGLPNDRFSAERPEGSISTLTIQRTEQRDSAMYRCASSSGLTGSRETQYFGPGTRLLVL.

The genes are TRBV7-7 and TRBJ1-5; D call uncertain. There are 12 residues in the CDR3. V was pared by 5 bases and J by 6 bases, with 8 bases between. CDR1 and CDR2 from the germline V gene are SSHAT and FNYEAQ (reference sequence). CDR3 in amino acids: CASSRRLQPQHF. The DNA of the CDR3 is TGTGCCAGCAGCAGGCGTCTTCAGCCCCAGCATTTT.

The table lists this clonotype with many counts. The genes are TRBV5-1 and TRBJ2-2; D gene unclear. V lost 2 bases and J lost 2, with 13 bases in between. The CDR3 length is 16 residues. CDR1 and CDR2 from the germline V gene are SGHRS and YFSETQ. CDR3 coding DNA: TGCGCCAGCAGCTTTTCAGGTGGGGTCAACACCGGGGAGCTGTTTTTT. This sequence encodes CASSFSGGVNTGELFF.

Only a few counts were recorded for this clonotype. CDR3 sequence: CASSRPHNSPLHF. The CDR3 DNA reads as TGTGCCAGCAGCCGGCCCCATAATTCACCCCTCCACTTT. The gene calls are TRBV7-2 and TRBJ1-6; unclear D gene. V was clipped by 5 bases and J by 5 bases, with 7 bases between them. CDR1 and CDR2 (germline): SGHTA, FQGNSA. The CDR3 covers 13 residues.

The V call is TRBV5-1, the J call TRBJ1-2; 7 nucleotides agree with TRBD1. The CDR3 has 18 amino acids. Germline V gene data show CDR1 as SGHRS and CDR2 as YFSETQ. Germline trimming cut 4 bases from V and 0 bases from J; bases unmatched to any gene: 15. As DNA, the CDR3 is TGCGCCAGCAGCCCTGTGGGGACAGCCTTGTCTACTAACTATGGCTACACCTTC. It codes for CASSPVGTALSTNYGYTF.

The V gene is TRBV7-3, the J gene TRBJ1-1; D call uncertain. The germline V gene encodes CDR1 SGHTA and CDR2 FQGTGA. The ends were cut back, 2 bases at V and 0 bases at J, with 10 bases in the middle. The CDR3 has 15 amino acids. The CDR3 loop is CASSLSTALNTEAFF. The CDR3 nucleotides are TGTGCCAGCAGCTTATCTACCGCGTTGAACACTGAAGCTTTCTTT.

The chain couples TRBV4-3 to TRBJ2-5; 9 bases are a match to TRBD2. After removal of 0 bases from V and 5 bases from J, the junction contained 7 bases not matched to a gene. CDR1 is LGHNA, CDR2 YSLEER, per germline. This CDR3 has 16 residues. Written as DNA, the CDR3 is TGCGCCAGCAGCCAAGATACGCGGGGGGGCCTGGAGACCCAGTACTTC. This translates into CASSQDTRGGLETQYF.

The chain couples TRBV7-8 to TRBJ1-6, with unresolved D. Germline values: CDR1 SGHVS, CDR2 FQNEAQ. The CDR3 is 13 amino acids. The V gene lost 5 bases and the J gene lost 8 bases, with 10 bases spanning the gap. CDR3 sequence reads: CASSRSGDSPLHF. The CDR3 nucleotides read TGTGCCAGCAGCCGGAGTGGGGATTCACCCCTCCACTTT.

In DNA form, the CDR3 reads TGTGCCAGCAGCCGAGGGACACCGGACTCCTACGAGCAGTACTTC. This codes for CASSRGTPDSYEQYF. This chain uses TRBV6-5 with TRBJ2-7; TRBD1 might be the D (6 bases). CDR1 is MNHEY, CDR2 SVGAGI, per germline. The CDR3 extends over 15 amino acids. V gave up 6 bases and J gave up 0 bases, with 15 bases separating them.

The chain uses TRBV4-1 and TRBJ1-5, with 9 bases identical to TRBD1. There are 18 residues in the CDR3. With V trimmed by 4 bases and J by 4 bases, 14 bases remained unmatched. In germline, CDR1 is MGHRA, CDR2 YSYEKL. CDR3 sequence: CASSLRAIWTGANQPQHF. In DNA form, the CDR3 reads TGCGCCAGCAGCCTTCGGGCCATCTGGACAGGGGCAAATCAGCCCCAGCATTTT.

This clonotype has a count of ten or more. The V gene is TRBV5-1, the J gene TRBJ2-3, with TRBD2 matching 7 bases. J lost 1 base, V lost 0 bases, and 8 bases had no gene match. The CDR3 runs 17 residues. In germline, CDR1 is SGHRS, CDR2 YFSETQ. The CDR3 is CASSLESRGVGTDTQYF. The CDR3 DNA sequence: TGCGCCAGCAGCTTGGAGTCCCGGGGGGTTGGCACAGATACGCAGTATTTT. The variable domain in full, with the rest retrieved from reference TRBV5-1 and TRBJ2-3, is KAGVTQTPRYLIKTRGQQVTLSCSPISGHRSVSWYQQTPGQGLQFLFEYFSETQRNKGNFPGRFSGRQFSNSRSEMNVSTLELGDSALYLCASSLESRGVGTDTQYFGPGTRLTVL.

This clonotype was counted many times. The chain is built from TRBV12-3 or TRBV12-4 and TRBJ2-4, with D tentatively TRBD1 (6 bases). Between the trimmed V and J ends, which lost 4 bases and 3 bases, there was a span of 10 bases. CDR3 length: 14 amino acids. The CDR3 nucleotides read TGTGCCAGCAGTTGGACAGCTTTCAAAAACATTCAGTACTTC. Translating gives CASSWTAFKNIQYF.

Only a few counts were recorded for this clonotype. This rearrangement joins TRBV7-2 to TRBJ1-1, with 9 bases identical to TRBD1. Germline values: CDR1 SGHTA, CDR2 FQGNSA. The CDR3 length is 16 residues. V trimming: 1 base; J trimming: 0 bases; junction bases outside the gene matches: 3. This CDR3 reads CASSLGQGVLNTEAFF. The CDR3 coding sequence is TGTGCCAGCAGCTTAGGACAGGGGGTACTGAACACTGAAGCTTTCTTT.

In regard to this clonotype: One end of the junction fails to match germline, which may point to a read error. The chain joins TRBV7-7 to TRBJ2-5, with TRBD2 matching 8 bases. Germline V gene data show CDR1 as SSHAT and CDR2 as FNYEAQ (reference sequence). The CDR3 loop spans 15 amino acids. CDR3 protein: CASSPRGGGQETQYF. The CDR3 DNA reads TGTGCTAGCAGCCCCCGGGGGGGGGGGCAAGAGACCCAGTACTTC. Combining the CDR3 with reference TRBV7-7 and TRBJ2-5 gives the whole variable domain GAGVSQSPRYKVTKRGQDVTLRCDPISSHATLYWYQQALGQGPEFLTYFNYEAQPDKSGLPSDRFSAERPEGSISTLTIQRTEQRDSAMYRCASSPRGGGQETQYFGPGTRLLVL.

This clonotype showed up many times. The V call is TRBV7-2, the J call TRBJ2-1; TRBD1 matches 9 bases. V gave up 4 bases and J gave up 1 base; unmatched junction bases: 8. The CDR3 is 17 amino acids. Per germline, CDR1 SGHTA and CDR2 FQGNSA. The CDR3 DNA reads as TGTGCCAGCAGCTCCCCAACAGGGGGCTTGTCCTACAATGAGCAGTTCTTC. It is translated as CASSSPTGGLSYNEQFF. Drawing the rest from reference TRBV7-2 and TRBJ2-1, the complete variable domain is GAGVSQSPSNKVTEKGKDVELRCDPISGHTALYWYRQSLGQGLEFLIYFQGNSAPDKSGLPSDRFSAERTGGSVSTLTIQRTQQEDSAVYLCASSSPTGGLSYNEQFFGPGTRLTVL.

The chain is built from TRBV5-5 and TRBJ2-5; a weak D match, TRBD1 (5 bases). Germline V gene lookup returns CDR1 SGHKS and CDR2 YYEKEE (reference sequence). There are 15 residues in the CDR3. V was trimmed by 5 bases and J by 5 bases, leaving 19 bases between them. This CDR3 reads CASSRRRDSEETQYF. Here the CDR3 DNA reads TGTGCCAGCAGTCGCCGCCGCGACAGTGAGGAGACCCAGTACTTC.

There are a few counts of this clonotype. This chain links TRBV20-1 with TRBJ1-1; tentative D call: TRBD1 (5 bases). There are 13 residues in the CDR3. V was cut by 6 bases and J by 3 bases, with 14 bases left in between. The germline V gene encodes CDR1 DFQATT and CDR2 SNEGSKA (reference sequence). In DNA, the CDR3 is TGCAGTGCCACACCCGACAGATACACTGAAGCTTTCTTT. Translating it yields CSATPDRYTEAFF.

The chain carries TRBV12-3 or TRBV12-4 and TRBJ2-2, with TRBD2 as a possible D gene (7 bases). CDR3 size: 15 residues. With 4 bases removed from V and 3 bases from J, the gap between germline ends came to 12 bases. In DNA form, the CDR3 reads TGTGCCAGCAGTTGGGGGGGGGCCGACACCGGGGAGCTGTTTTTT. This sequence encodes CASSWGGADTGELFF.

The rearrangement uses TRBV9 and TRBJ1-3; 7 bases map to TRBD1. Germline V gene sequence: CDR1 SGDLS, CDR2 YYNGEE. The V and J ends lost 5 bases and 0 bases, in that order; junction bases with no gene match: 8. The CDR3 is made up of 16 amino acids. CDR3: CASSFTGESSGNTIYF. CDR3 nucleotide sequence: TGTGCCAGCAGTTTCACAGGGGAAAGCTCTGGAAACACCATATATTTT.

The sample holds a few counts of this clonotype. The rearrangement links TRBV12-3 or TRBV12-4 to TRBJ2-6, with D unclear. This CDR3 spans 15 amino acids. The V end lost 2 bases, the J end lost 0 bases, and 5 bases lay between the germline ends. CDR3 DNA sequence: TGTGCCAGCAGTTTATTCCCCTCTGGGGCCAACGTCCTGACTTTC. It encodes CASSLFPSGANVLTF.

V and J are TRBV3-1 and TRBJ2-1; 8 positions agree with TRBD1. CDR1 and CDR2 (germline): LGHDT, YNNKEL (reference sequence). The V segment lost 1 base and the J segment 8 bases; nucleotides outside the gene matches: 1. This CDR3 is 13 amino acids long. CDR3 DNA sequence: TGTGCCAGCAGCCAAGTACAGGGGGATGAGCAGTTCTTC. Protein: CASSQVQGDEQFF.